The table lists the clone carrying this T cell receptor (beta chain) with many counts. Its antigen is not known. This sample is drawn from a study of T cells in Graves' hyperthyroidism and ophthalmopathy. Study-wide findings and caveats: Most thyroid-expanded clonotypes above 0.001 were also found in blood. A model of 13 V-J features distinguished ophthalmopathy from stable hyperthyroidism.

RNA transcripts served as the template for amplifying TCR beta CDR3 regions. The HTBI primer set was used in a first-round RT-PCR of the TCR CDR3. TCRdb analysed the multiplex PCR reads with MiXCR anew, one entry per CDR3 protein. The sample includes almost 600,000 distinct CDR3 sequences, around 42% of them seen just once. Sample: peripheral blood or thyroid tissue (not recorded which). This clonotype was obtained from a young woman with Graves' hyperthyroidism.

In nucleotides, the CDR3 is TGTGCCAGCAGTTACGGGACTAGCGGACCCAACGAGCAGTACTTC. Translation gives CASSYGTSGPNEQYF. The chain has TRBV6-5 and TRBJ2-7, with 11 bases lining up with TRBD2. CDR1 MNHEY and CDR2 SVGAGI come from the germline V gene. Trimming cost V 2 bases and J 5 bases; bases outside gene matches: 5. The CDR3 sequence is 15 residues long.